This is a list of T cell receptor beta chains from one sample in a study of T cell responses to AZD1222 COVID-19 vaccine. Repertoires were generated with immunoSEQ multiplex PCR, while TCRdb's copy carries only in-frame clones and drops some. The sample has roughly 150,000 clones, 91% seen once. Sequencing was performed on peripheral blood, taken on day 0 of AZD1222 vaccination. The receptors derive from an adult in good health. CDR3s leave out the opening cysteine and the closing phenylalanine or tryptophan.

TRBV25-1	ASSEVWSPQETQY
TRBV5-5	ASSLEGTVTLEARYT
TRBV19	ASSGIPGQGDEKLF
TRBV28	ASSFTTGANTEAF
TRBV4-3	ASSQVLGGDSPNEKLF
TRBV23-1	ASSPSPGQGPDSPLH
TRBV5-6	ASTRPGTLYEKLF
TRBV19	ASSLQGDEKLF
TRBV11-2	ASSTSRTGPEAF
TRBV5-1	ASSLGLAGATGELF
TRBV6-4	ASSDPVTGGWHGYT
TRBV5-6	ASSAFNEQY
TRBV12-3/TRBV12-4	ASQASGLEQY
TRBV19	ASSLGRDSYEQY
TRBV5-1	ASSPRREPGGYT
TRBV19	ASRVTSGSYEQY
TRBV4-3	ASSQDLAVEMQY
TRBV4-1	ASSQPDRDLHEQY
TRBV7-2	ASTGSFNGYT
TRBV11-2	ASSLGLAGGRSYNEQF
TRBV5-6	ASSFGRWDTEAF
TRBV27	ASSFRPPGLAGGNEQF
TRBV10-3	APAGGAHGNEQF
TRBV19	ASNPTGGDTEAF
TRBV12-3/TRBV12-4	ASRETGSGYT
TRBV7-2	ASSKRLAPLEQY
TRBV6-6	ASSYSTGVSQPQH
TRBV6-5	ASGQGNDEKLF
TRBV5-1	ASSGGTGQEQF
TRBV28	ASSFSDGRYEQY
TRBV19	ASRTSGDTDTQY
TRBV27	ASSLYSIRLSEAF
TRBV19	ASTRTAQSYEQY
TRBV19	ASSPRTGGTGELF
TRBV5-8	ASSLGGGFSYEQY
TRBV3-1/TRBV3-2	ASSRISISGGGSEAF
TRBV27	ASSSRFSEQF
TRBV20-1	SASIRGQSTEAF
TRBV28	ASSFPSSLFSYEQY
TRBV6-2/TRBV6-3	ASSPKWAGELF
TRBV5-1	ASSLSDRSDTQY
TRBV18	ASSPGWAERGQPQH
TRBV30	AWRSQDLGELF
TRBV29-1	SVGAGNNSPLH
TRBV5-4	ASSPEVGHNEQF
TRBV19	ASSTTGVETYEQY
TRBV7-2	ASSPGGGGLNTQY
TRBV9	ASSVAKFGGYT
TRBV11-2	ASRLERHSYEQY
TRBV14	ASSQGRKREQY
TRBV4-3	ASSQDGVRNSPLH
TRBV5-6	ASSSEEGAPTGELF
TRBV5-1	ASSSNPGTGEKLF
TRBV5-6	ASNRPYETENTGELF
TRBV6-2/TRBV6-3	ASSLGPAPYNEQF
TRBV19	ATQAGVYGYT
TRBV25-1	ASSDPTRALPEQY
TRBV9	ASSAGTGGGEKLF